This is a list of T cell receptor beta chains from one sample in a study of blood T cells in healthy people across ages. Each CDR3 protein gets one entry after TCRdb re-called the 5' RACE reads with MiXCR. The profile covers about 1.4 million distinct CDR3 sequences, with around 59% appearing a single time and 6.7% taken by the ten largest. Input material: blood. These receptor sequences come from a man between 18 and 35 years old in good health. Both conserved end residues are part of each CDR3. Each record gives: J gene, V gene, D gene, clone size, CDR3 protein, CDR3 DNA. The D gene is left open where the match is weak. The size entry is marked missing in some rows and otherwise reads once, few, many or a size class.

j_call: TRBJ2-1
v_call: TRBV7-8
d_call: -
clone_size: -
cdr3_aa: CASSLLGRMTQAANEQFF
cdr3_nt: TGTGCCAGCAGCTTACTGGGGAGGATGACCCAGGCGGCCAATGAGCAGTTCTTC

j_call: TRBJ1-5
v_call: TRBV6-2/TRBV6-3
d_call: -
clone_size: -
cdr3_aa: CASSPSPDLQHF
cdr3_nt: TGTGCCAGCAGCCCATCCCCGGACCTACAGCATTTT

j_call: TRBJ2-3
v_call: TRBV6-6
d_call: -
clone_size: -
cdr3_aa: CASSYYGTDTQYF
cdr3_nt: TGTGCTAGCAGTTACTACGGCACAGATACGCAGTATTTT

j_call: TRBJ1-2
v_call: TRBV12-3/TRBV12-4
d_call: TRBD1
clone_size: -
cdr3_aa: CASRGQGGYGYTF
cdr3_nt: TGTGCCAGCAGGGGACAGGGGGGATATGGCTACACCTTC

j_call: TRBJ2-7
v_call: TRBV10-3
d_call: TRBD2
clone_size: -
cdr3_aa: CAISESARLAVNEQYF
cdr3_nt: TGTGCCATCAGTGAGTCTGCGCGACTAGCGGTCAACGAGCAGTACTTC

j_call: TRBJ2-5
v_call: TRBV10-3
d_call: -
clone_size: few
cdr3_aa: CAISEFWTFGQETQYF
cdr3_nt: TGTGCCATCAGTGAGTTTTGGACGTTCGGGCAAGAGACCCAGTACTTC

j_call: TRBJ2-3
v_call: TRBV29-1
d_call: -
clone_size: -
cdr3_aa: CSVERSTDTQNF
cdr3_nt: TGCAGCGTTGAGAGGAGCACAGATACGCAGAATTTT

j_call: TRBJ1-1
v_call: TRBV5-1
d_call: -
clone_size: -
cdr3_aa: CACSRDRGSEAFF
cdr3_nt: TGCGCCTGCAGCCGGGATAGGGGTAGTGAAGCTTTCTTT

j_call: TRBJ2-5
v_call: TRBV6-2/TRBV6-3
d_call: -
clone_size: -
cdr3_aa: CASSYRERETQYF
cdr3_nt: TGTGCCAGCAGTTACCGAGAACGGGAGACCCAGTACTTC

j_call: TRBJ2-5
v_call: TRBV12-3/TRBV12-4
d_call: -
clone_size: -
cdr3_aa: CASSPSWGKETQYF
cdr3_nt: TGTGCCAGCAGCCCTTCGTGGGGGAAAGAGACCCAGTACTTC

j_call: TRBJ1-6
v_call: TRBV4-3
d_call: -
clone_size: -
cdr3_aa: CASSQDGGRIPPHF
cdr3_nt: TGCGCCAGCAGCCAAGATGGAGGTCGGATACCCCCCCACTTT

j_call: TRBJ2-3
v_call: TRBV27
d_call: TRBD1
clone_size: -
cdr3_aa: CASRGQGYGDTQYF
cdr3_nt: TGTGCCAGCAGAGGACAGGGGTATGGAGATACGCAGTATTTT

j_call: TRBJ2-6
v_call: TRBV4-3
d_call: -
clone_size: -
cdr3_aa: CASSQEPIPGYGSGANVLTF
cdr3_nt: TGCGCCAGCAGCCAAGAGCCAATTCCAGGGTACGGCTCTGGGGCCAACGTCCTGACTTTC

j_call: TRBJ1-1
v_call: TRBV5-1
d_call: -
clone_size: -
cdr3_aa: CASSLVTDRSAFF
cdr3_nt: TGCGCCAGCAGCTTAGTCACCGACAGGTCAGCTTTCTTT

j_call: TRBJ1-4
v_call: TRBV12-3/TRBV12-4
d_call: -
clone_size: few
cdr3_aa: CASSLRVAEKLFF
cdr3_nt: TGTGCCAGCAGCCTCAGGGTAGCCGAAAAACTGTTTTTT

j_call: TRBJ2-2
v_call: TRBV2
d_call: TRBD2
clone_size: -
cdr3_aa: CASSRLAGKNTGELFF
cdr3_nt: TGTGCCAGCAGCCGACTAGCGGGAAAGAACACCGGGGAGCTGTTTTTT

j_call: TRBJ2-3
v_call: TRBV4-2
d_call: TRBD2
clone_size: -
cdr3_aa: CASSRGRGDTQYF
cdr3_nt: TGTGCCAGCAGCCGCGGGAGGGGAGATACGCAGTATTTT

j_call: TRBJ2-3
v_call: TRBV28
d_call: -
clone_size: -
cdr3_aa: CASSPTIPSTDTQYF
cdr3_nt: TGTGCCAGCAGTCCGACAATTCCAAGCACAGATACGCAGTATTTT

j_call: TRBJ1-5
v_call: TRBV12-3/TRBV12-4
d_call: -
clone_size: -
cdr3_aa: CASSLGWGNQPQHF
cdr3_nt: TGTGCCAGCAGTTTGGGGTGGGGGAATCAGCCCCAGCATTTT

j_call: TRBJ2-3
v_call: TRBV15
d_call: -
clone_size: few
cdr3_aa: CATSSAVVDTQYF
cdr3_nt: TGTGCCACCAGCAGTGCGGTGGTTGATACGCAGTATTTT

j_call: TRBJ2-3
v_call: TRBV6-5
d_call: TRBD2
clone_size: -
cdr3_aa: CASSYSGLAGTSTDTQYF
cdr3_nt: TGTGCCAGCAGTTACTCGGGACTAGCGGGGACTAGCACAGATACGCAGTATTTT

j_call: TRBJ2-4
v_call: TRBV6-5
d_call: TRBD2
clone_size: -
cdr3_aa: CASSYAGTSEVQYF
cdr3_nt: TGTGCCAGCAGTTACGCCGGGACTAGCGAGGTGCAGTACTTC

j_call: TRBJ2-2
v_call: TRBV4-3
d_call: TRBD2
clone_size: -
cdr3_aa: CASSQDSGGRTGELFF
cdr3_nt: TGCGCCAGCAGCCAAGATTCGGGGGGGCGCACCGGGGAGCTGTTTTTT

j_call: TRBJ2-1
v_call: TRBV3-1
d_call: -
clone_size: -
cdr3_aa: CASSQGVEFF
cdr3_nt: TGTGCCAGCAGCCAAGGAGTTGAGTTCTTC

j_call: TRBJ1-6
v_call: TRBV10-3
d_call: -
clone_size: -
cdr3_aa: CAISVDSNSPLHF
cdr3_nt: TGTGCCATCAGTGTCGACAGTAATTCACCCCTCCACTTT

j_call: TRBJ2-2
v_call: TRBV4-2
d_call: -
clone_size: -
cdr3_aa: CASSHAISNSGELFF
cdr3_nt: TGTGCCAGCAGCCACGCCATATCTAACTCCGGGGAGCTGTTTTTT

j_call: TRBJ1-2
v_call: TRBV20-1
d_call: -
clone_size: once
cdr3_aa: CSARVSQPYNYGYTF
cdr3_nt: TGCAGTGCTAGAGTGTCCCAGCCGTATAACTATGGCTACACCTTC

j_call: TRBJ2-1
v_call: TRBV5-1
d_call: -
clone_size: few
cdr3_aa: CASTGLGVTNEQFF
cdr3_nt: TGCGCCAGCACCGGTCTTGGGGTGACTAATGAGCAGTTCTTC

j_call: TRBJ2-4
v_call: TRBV29-1
d_call: -
clone_size: few
cdr3_aa: CSVETLGAKNIQYF
cdr3_nt: TGCAGCGTTGAGACACTAGGAGCCAAAAACATTCAGTACTTC

j_call: TRBJ1-2
v_call: TRBV20-1
d_call: -
clone_size: -
cdr3_aa: CSARLFLDGYTF
cdr3_nt: TGCAGTGCTAGATTATTCTTGGATGGCTACACCTTC

j_call: TRBJ2-7
v_call: TRBV28
d_call: -
clone_size: -
cdr3_aa: CASSLRRTHYEQYF
cdr3_nt: TGTGCCAGCAGTTTACGAAGGACCCACTACGAGCAGTACTTC

j_call: TRBJ2-5
v_call: TRBV3-1
d_call: TRBD2
clone_size: -
cdr3_aa: CASSPQLAEEQETQYF
cdr3_nt: TGTGCCAGCAGCCCCCAGCTAGCGGAGGAACAAGAGACCCAGTACTTC

j_call: TRBJ2-7
v_call: TRBV4-1
d_call: -
clone_size: -
cdr3_aa: CASSRESLGYEQYF
cdr3_nt: TGCGCCAGCAGCCGAGAATCCCTCGGATACGAGCAGTACTTC

j_call: TRBJ2-1
v_call: TRBV7-2
d_call: TRBD2
clone_size: once
cdr3_aa: CASSPGWAGGRFNEQFF
cdr3_nt: TGTGCCAGCAGCCCCGGTTGGGCGGGAGGGAGATTCAATGAGCAGTTCTTC

j_call: TRBJ1-3
v_call: TRBV4-1
d_call: TRBD1
clone_size: -
cdr3_aa: CASSQADRVGDTIYF
cdr3_nt: TGCGCCAGCAGCCAAGCGGACAGGGTAGGGGACACCATATATTTT

j_call: TRBJ2-7
v_call: TRBV7-9
d_call: TRBD2
clone_size: -
cdr3_aa: CTSSPWGGYEQYF
cdr3_nt: TGTACCAGCAGCCCTTGGGGGGGCTACGAGCAGTACTTC

j_call: TRBJ2-3
v_call: TRBV12-3/TRBV12-4
d_call: TRBD2
clone_size: once
cdr3_aa: CASSSEREVCTDTQYF
cdr3_nt: TGTGCCAGCAGTTCAGAGCGGGAGGTGTGCACAGATACGCAGTATTTT

j_call: TRBJ1-1
v_call: TRBV6-1
d_call: -
clone_size: few
cdr3_aa: CASSRGGGRTEAFF
cdr3_nt: TGTGCCAGCAGCCGCGGTGGGGGAAGGACTGAAGCTTTCTTT

j_call: TRBJ2-4
v_call: TRBV5-4
d_call: -
clone_size: few
cdr3_aa: CAFGFDIQYF
cdr3_nt: TGTGCCTTCGGATTTGACATTCAGTACTTC

j_call: TRBJ2-5
v_call: TRBV7-9
d_call: -
clone_size: -
cdr3_aa: CASSLSPPSQETQYF
cdr3_nt: TGTGCCAGCAGCTTAAGCCCGCCTTCACAAGAGACCCAGTACTTC

j_call: TRBJ2-7
v_call: TRBV4-1
d_call: -
clone_size: few
cdr3_aa: CASSVDRASYEQYF
cdr3_nt: TGCGCCAGCAGCGTGGACAGAGCCTCCTACGAGCAGTACTTC

j_call: TRBJ1-2
v_call: TRBV15
d_call: -
clone_size: -
cdr3_aa: CATSGGTRSYGYTF
cdr3_nt: TGTGCCACCAGCGGGGGGACACGGTCTTATGGCTACACCTTC

j_call: TRBJ1-2
v_call: TRBV5-1
d_call: -
clone_size: few
cdr3_aa: CASSQSQGNYGYTF
cdr3_nt: TGCGCCAGCAGCCAATCGCAGGGGAACTATGGCTACACCTTC

j_call: TRBJ2-7
v_call: TRBV7-9
d_call: -
clone_size: few
cdr3_aa: CASSLGGTVEQYF
cdr3_nt: TGTGCCAGCAGCCTCGGGGGGACAGTCGAGCAGTACTTC

j_call: TRBJ2-1
v_call: TRBV6-6
d_call: TRBD2
clone_size: -
cdr3_aa: CAIAGTSINNEQFF
cdr3_nt: TGTGCCATAGCCGGGACTAGCATCAACAATGAGCAGTTCTTC

j_call: TRBJ2-2
v_call: TRBV6-5
d_call: -
clone_size: -
cdr3_aa: CASSQWTGELFF
cdr3_nt: TGTGCCAGCAGCCAATGGACCGGGGAGCTGTTTTTT

j_call: TRBJ2-1
v_call: TRBV2
d_call: TRBD1
clone_size: -
cdr3_aa: CASRDRGGYNEQFF
cdr3_nt: TGTGCCAGCAGGGACAGGGGTGGCTACAATGAGCAGTTCTTC

j_call: TRBJ2-1
v_call: TRBV6-5
d_call: TRBD2
clone_size: -
cdr3_aa: CASSYWWGAGGTSGINEQFF
cdr3_nt: TGTGCCAGCAGTTACTGGTGGGGAGCGGGGGGGACTAGCGGGATCAATGAGCAGTTCTTC

j_call: TRBJ1-1
v_call: TRBV29-1
d_call: -
clone_size: -
cdr3_aa: CSVEKGGVGTEAFF
cdr3_nt: TGCAGCGTTGAAAAAGGTGGGGTTGGCACTGAAGCTTTCTTT

j_call: TRBJ2-1
v_call: TRBV27
d_call: -
clone_size: -
cdr3_aa: CASRDSVESEQFF
cdr3_nt: TGTGCCAGCAGAGACTCCGTTGAGAGTGAGCAGTTCTTC

j_call: TRBJ2-5
v_call: TRBV20-1
d_call: -
clone_size: -
cdr3_aa: CSASHSVAGPLQETQYF
cdr3_nt: TGCAGTGCTAGCCACAGCGTCGCGGGCCCACTTCAAGAGACCCAGTACTTC